The present entry profiles one T cell receptor (beta chain) with its context. Its target is unknown. Sample barcodes and UMIs were carried by the TCR alpha and TCR beta cDNA libraries that 5'RACE generated with constant-segment primers. A single record per CDR3 protein comes from TCRdb applying MiXCR to the 5' RACE reads. This table has tens of thousands of distinct CDR3 sequences, around a quarter appearing once. This record comes from a study of T-cell memory formation after mild COVID-19. Study context: Clustering of TCRs was largely donor specific.

Study results and limitations: Proof of SARS-CoV-2 specificity was absent for the second-wave clones that crested on day 37. The CD4+ clones that contracted clustered mainly within CM and EM, and the CD8+ clones concentrated in EMRA.

The sequenced material came from PBMCs or a T cell subset sorted from them (not recorded which). This TCR derives from a man between 18 and 35 years old who had mild COVID-19 (a few samples of this study predate the infection). Cell type and time point are not known.

The CDR3 region has the DNA TGCGCCAGCAGCTTCTCGGGTACCGGGGAGCTGTTTTTT. Translating it yields CASSFSGTGELFF. V is TRBV5-1 and J is TRBJ2-2; D is unclear. Per germline, CDR1 SGHRS and CDR2 YFSETQ. The length of the CDR3 is 13 residues. Trimming took off 2 bases at V and 5 bases at J, with 7 bases between the two ends.